The 15 T cell receptor beta chains in this list originate from one sample, sequenced in a study of response to subunit inactivated influenza vaccine. Using its own MiXCR run on the RT-PCR reads, TCRdb lists one record per CDR3 protein. The profile shows hundreds of thousands of distinct CDR3 sequences, about 11% of them singletons. The same sample was also studied in work on T cells expressing NK-cell markers. As that study records: UMIs were included in TCR beta cDNA generated by 5'RACE template switching.

Specimen: PBMCs from blood, collected on the day of vaccination. All receptors come from a man in his fifties who received an inactivated influenza vaccine.

The rearrangement joins TRBV27 to TRBJ2-7; 8 nucleotides agree with TRBD2. Germline loops: CDR1 MNHEY, CDR2 SMNVEV (reference sequence). The CDR3 length is 14 residues. Trimming at V came to 8 bases and at J to 0 bases, leaving 6 bases not matched to a gene. The CDR3 region has the DNA TGTGCCAGCGCCGACCTAGCGGGCTCCTACGAGCAGTACTTC. Translation: CASADLAGSYEQYF.

The chain couples TRBV30 to TRBJ2-2; no reliable D call. This CDR3 contains 16 residues. The ends were cut back, 2 bases at V and 1 base at J, with 14 bases in the middle. Per germline, CDR1 GTSNPN and CDR2 SVGIG (reference sequence). CDR3 in amino acids: CAWSPRNLRNTGELFF. The CDR3 region has the DNA TGTGCCTGGAGTCCACGAAATCTCCGGAACACCGGGGAGCTGTTTTTT.

The sample holds a few counts of this clonotype. The chain combines TRBV20-1 with TRBJ2-3; 15 bases map to TRBD2. This CDR3 region has 16 residues. The germline gives CDR1 DFQATT, CDR2 SNEGSKA (reference sequence). V lost 3 bases and J lost 0; bases outside the gene matches: 1. CDR3 in DNA: TGCAGTGCTAGCGGACTAGCGGGGGGGAGCACAGATACGCAGTATTTT. It yields the protein CSASGLAGGSTDTQYF.

This clonotype was recorded many times. The J gene is TRBJ2-2, the V gene TRBV12-3 or TRBV12-4, with D maybe TRBD2 (6 bases). CDR3 length: 14 amino acids. Between the trimmed V and J ends, which lost 10 bases and 5 bases, there was a span of 17 bases. The CDR3 DNA reads as TGTGCCACCAAGACCAGCGGGCGGACCGGGGAGCTGTTTTTT. Protein sequence: CATKTSGRTGELFF.

This clonotype was detected a few times. The chain couples TRBV7-8 to TRBJ2-3; D not certain. The CDR3 covers 14 residues. V was trimmed by 7 bases and J by 1 base, leaving 12 bases between them. Germline V lookup: CDR1 SGHVS, CDR2 FQNEAQ. CDR3 sequence reads: CASIPVPGTDTQYF. The DNA for the CDR3 is TGTGCCAGCATTCCCGTTCCGGGCACAGATACGCAGTATTTT.

The chain joins TRBV4-2 to TRBJ2-7; no clear D gene. V lost 4 bases to trimming and J lost 3 bases, with 7 bases between them. In germline, CDR1 is LGHNA, CDR2 YNFKEQ. The CDR3 is made up of 12 amino acids. The CDR3 loop reads CASSLTDYEQYF. The DNA for the CDR3 is TGTGCCAGCAGCCTCACCGACTACGAGCAGTACTTC.

The gene calls are TRBV28 and TRBJ2-5; TRBD2 is a possible D gene (5 bases). The CDR3 consists of 15 residues. Germline values: CDR1 MDHEN, CDR2 SYDVKM. The V end was cut by 2 bases, the J end by 0 bases, with 10 bases between. The CDR3 protein is CASSLPSGYQETQYF. CDR3 DNA: TGTGCCAGCAGTTTACCTTCGGGGTACCAAGAGACCCAGTACTTC.

This clonotype showed up many times. The V gene is TRBV6-1, the J gene TRBJ2-7, with TRBD1 matching over 9 bases. CDR3 length equals 14 residues. From germline, CDR1 is MNHNS and CDR2 SASEGT. After removal of 7 bases from V and 3 bases from J, the junction contained 7 bases not matched to a gene. In DNA form, the CDR3 reads TGTGCCAGCAACGGGGGACAGGGAGGCTACGAGCAGTACTTC. It is translated as CASNGGQGGYEQYF.

This clonotype was seen only a few times. J is TRBJ2-7 and V is TRBV6-2 or TRBV6-3, with 7 positions matching TRBD2. Per the germline V gene, CDR1 is MNHEY and CDR2 is SVGEGT. With 6 bases clipped from V and 0 bases from J, the junction kept 5 bases outside the gene matches. The CDR3 covers 14 residues. The DNA for the CDR3 is TGTGCCAGCAGAGGCGGGGGACCCTCCTACGAGCAGTACTTC. Amino acid sequence: CASRGGGPSYEQYF.

This clonotype was seen only a few times. The gene calls are TRBV6-2 or TRBV6-3 and TRBJ2-1; maybe TRBD1 (6 bases). The CDR3 is 13 residues long. V was cut by 6 bases and J by 5 bases, with 11 bases left in between. Looked up from germline, CDR1 is MNHEY and CDR2 is SVGEGT. The CDR3 DNA is TGTGCCAGCAGCCCCTACAGGGACAATGAGCAGTTCTTC. This translates into CASSPYRDNEQFF.

In regard to this clonotype: A much bigger clone sits one base away, suggesting this may be a read error. The chain links TRBV7-2 to TRBJ1-4; D might be TRBD1 (6 bases). V lost 5 bases and J 1 base, leaving 11 bases between the germline ends. From germline, CDR1 is SGHTA and CDR2 FQGNSA. The CDR3 covers 15 residues. The CDR3 sequence: CASSPNRETNEKLFF. CDR3 bases: TGTGCCAGCAGCCCGAACAGGGAAACTAATGAAAAACTGTTTTTT.

The chain joins TRBV7-2 to TRBJ2-3; 9 nucleotides line up with TRBD2. Looked up from germline, CDR1 is SGHTA and CDR2 is FQGNSA. This CDR3 comprises 16 residues. The V gene end was trimmed by 5 bases and the J gene end by 6 bases; junction bases not matched to a gene: 12. Here the CDR3 reads CASSAVGGRAFDTQYF. The CDR3 nucleotides are TGTGCCAGCAGCGCCGTGGGCGGGAGGGCCTTCGATACGCAGTATTTT.

The chain links TRBV10-3 to TRBJ2-5; 9 bases agree with TRBD1. Germline lookup yields CDR1 ENHRY and CDR2 SYGVKD. V shed 10 bases, J shed 3 bases, and the junction held 6 bases outside the gene matches. The CDR3 spans 13 residues. CDR3 amino acids: CATGQGWEETQYF. The CDR3 DNA is TGTGCCACGGGACAGGGTTGGGAAGAGACCCAGTACTTC.

This chain connects TRBV10-3 to TRBJ1-4; 7 bases are a match to TRBD1. V lost 3 bases and J lost 8; bases outside the gene matches: 9. The CDR3 runs to 15 residues. CDR1 is ENHRY and CDR2 is SYGVKD in the germline V gene. CDR3 region: CAISDPRQGEEKLFF. DNA of the CDR3: TGTGCCATCAGTGACCCGCGACAGGGCGAAGAAAAACTGTTTTTT.

This clonotype was counted ten times or more. The DNA of the CDR3 is TGCGCCAGCAGCTTAGGGGGGATGAACACTGAAGCTTTCTTT. Translated, it gives CASSLGGMNTEAFF. The rearrangement uses TRBV5-1 and TRBJ1-1, with D tentatively TRBD1 (6 bases). This CDR3 region has 14 residues. The ends were cut back, 2 bases at V and 0 bases at J, with 8 bases in the middle. CDR1 SGHRS and CDR2 YFSETQ come from the germline V gene.